This T cell receptor (beta chain) was recovered during a study of regulatory T cells in long-lasting Graves disease. Overall study context: Newly diagnosed Graves' patients had under 3 months of antithyroid drugs.

Time point defined: newly diagnosed GD, antithyroid drugs for less than 3 months. From RNA extracted from PBMCs, the TCR library was made. The table lists this clonotype with a few counts. Germline V CDR1 and CDR2: KGHDR, SFDVKD. Trimming pared 4 bases from V and 3 bases from J, leaving 14 bases between. This CDR3 is 15 amino acids long. Investigators prepared the TCR beta libraries by applying iRepertoire HTBI primers and Arm-PCR of CDR3 regions. TCRdb passed the multiplex PCR reads through MiXCR, listing each CDR3 protein once. Of 510,000 or so distinct CDR3 sequences listed, about 12% are singletons. Another study also made use of these data, one on T cells in Graves' hyperthyroidism and ophthalmopathy.

The sequenced sample was peripheral blood mononuclear cells (PBMCs), obtained at new diagnosis, from a patient treated with antithyroid drugs. The J gene is TRBJ1-1, the V gene TRBV24-1, with D perhaps matching TRBD1 (6 bases). The TCR sequence derives from a woman aged 25 to 45 with Graves disease. The CDR3 loop reads CATSDSREGDTEAFF. The CDR3 DNA follows: TGTGCCACCAGTGACTCCAGGGAGGGGGACACTGAAGCTTTCTTT.